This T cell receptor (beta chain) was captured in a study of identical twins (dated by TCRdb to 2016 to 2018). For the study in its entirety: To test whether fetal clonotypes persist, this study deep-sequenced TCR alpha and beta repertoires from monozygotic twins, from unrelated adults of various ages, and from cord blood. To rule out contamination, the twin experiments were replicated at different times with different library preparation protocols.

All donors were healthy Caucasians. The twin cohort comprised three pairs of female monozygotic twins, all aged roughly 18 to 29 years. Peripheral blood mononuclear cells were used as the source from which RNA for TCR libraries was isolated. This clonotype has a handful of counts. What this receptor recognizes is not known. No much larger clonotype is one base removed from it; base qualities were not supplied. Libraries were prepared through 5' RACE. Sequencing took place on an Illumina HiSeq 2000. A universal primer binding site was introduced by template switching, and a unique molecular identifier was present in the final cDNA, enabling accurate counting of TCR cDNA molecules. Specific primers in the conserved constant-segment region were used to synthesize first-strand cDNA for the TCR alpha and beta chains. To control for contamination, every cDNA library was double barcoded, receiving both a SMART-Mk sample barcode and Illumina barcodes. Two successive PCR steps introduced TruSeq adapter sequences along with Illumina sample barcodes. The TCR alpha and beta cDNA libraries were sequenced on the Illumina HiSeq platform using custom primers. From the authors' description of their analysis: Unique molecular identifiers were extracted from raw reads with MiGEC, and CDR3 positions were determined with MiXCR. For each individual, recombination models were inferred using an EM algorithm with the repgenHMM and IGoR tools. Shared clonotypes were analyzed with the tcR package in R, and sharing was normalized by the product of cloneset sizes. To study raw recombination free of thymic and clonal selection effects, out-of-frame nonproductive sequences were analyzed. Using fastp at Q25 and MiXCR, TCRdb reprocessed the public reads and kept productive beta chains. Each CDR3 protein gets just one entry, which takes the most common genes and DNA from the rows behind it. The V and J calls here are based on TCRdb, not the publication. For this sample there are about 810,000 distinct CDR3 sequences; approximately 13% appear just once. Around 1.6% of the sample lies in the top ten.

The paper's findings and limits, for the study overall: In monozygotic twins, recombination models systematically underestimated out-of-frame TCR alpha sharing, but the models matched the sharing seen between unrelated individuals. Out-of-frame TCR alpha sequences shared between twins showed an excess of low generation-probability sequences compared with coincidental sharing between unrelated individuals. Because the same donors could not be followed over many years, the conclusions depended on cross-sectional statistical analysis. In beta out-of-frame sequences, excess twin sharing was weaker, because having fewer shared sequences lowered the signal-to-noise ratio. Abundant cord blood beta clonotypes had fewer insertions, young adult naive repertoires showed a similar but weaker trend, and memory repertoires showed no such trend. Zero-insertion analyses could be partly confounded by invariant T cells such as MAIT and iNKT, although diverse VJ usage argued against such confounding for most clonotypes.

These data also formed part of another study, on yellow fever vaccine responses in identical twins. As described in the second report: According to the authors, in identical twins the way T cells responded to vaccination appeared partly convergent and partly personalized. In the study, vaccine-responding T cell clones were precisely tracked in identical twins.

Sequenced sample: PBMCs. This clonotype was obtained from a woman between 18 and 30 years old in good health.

CDR3 sequence: CASQFGGPGNTIYF. The nucleotides read TGTGCCAGCCAATTCGGGGGCCCCGGAAACACCATATATTTT. The chain is encoded by TRBV12-3 or TRBV12-4 joined to TRBJ1-3; TRBD1 is perhaps the D gene, given 6 matching bases. The CDR3, from cysteine to phenylalanine, totals 14 residues. Here the CDR3 DNA is all that survives: 42 bases in frame from base 1. V sheds 8 bases and J sheds 4 bases, leaving 15 bases between their ends.